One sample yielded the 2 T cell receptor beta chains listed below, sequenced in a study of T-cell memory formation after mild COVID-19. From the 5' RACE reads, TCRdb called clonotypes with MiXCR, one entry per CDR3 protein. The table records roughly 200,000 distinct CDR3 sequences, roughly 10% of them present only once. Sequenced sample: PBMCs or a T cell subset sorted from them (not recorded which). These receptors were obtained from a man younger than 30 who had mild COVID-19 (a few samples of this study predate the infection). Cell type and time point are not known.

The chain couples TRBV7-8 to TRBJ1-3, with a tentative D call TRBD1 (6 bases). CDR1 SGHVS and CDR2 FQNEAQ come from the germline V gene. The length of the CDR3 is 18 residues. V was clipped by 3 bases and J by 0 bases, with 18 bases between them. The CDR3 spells CASSLVSGTLSSGNTIYF. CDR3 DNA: TGTGCCAGCAGCTTGGTTTCCGGGACACTGAGCTCTGGAAACACCATATATTTT.

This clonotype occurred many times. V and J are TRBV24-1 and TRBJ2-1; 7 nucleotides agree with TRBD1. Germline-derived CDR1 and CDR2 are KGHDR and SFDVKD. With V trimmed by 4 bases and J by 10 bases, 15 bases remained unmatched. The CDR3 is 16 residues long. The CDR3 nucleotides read TGTGCCACCAGTGAACCCCGAGACAGGGTTGGGGAGGAGCAGTTCTTC. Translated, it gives CATSEPRDRVGEEQFF.